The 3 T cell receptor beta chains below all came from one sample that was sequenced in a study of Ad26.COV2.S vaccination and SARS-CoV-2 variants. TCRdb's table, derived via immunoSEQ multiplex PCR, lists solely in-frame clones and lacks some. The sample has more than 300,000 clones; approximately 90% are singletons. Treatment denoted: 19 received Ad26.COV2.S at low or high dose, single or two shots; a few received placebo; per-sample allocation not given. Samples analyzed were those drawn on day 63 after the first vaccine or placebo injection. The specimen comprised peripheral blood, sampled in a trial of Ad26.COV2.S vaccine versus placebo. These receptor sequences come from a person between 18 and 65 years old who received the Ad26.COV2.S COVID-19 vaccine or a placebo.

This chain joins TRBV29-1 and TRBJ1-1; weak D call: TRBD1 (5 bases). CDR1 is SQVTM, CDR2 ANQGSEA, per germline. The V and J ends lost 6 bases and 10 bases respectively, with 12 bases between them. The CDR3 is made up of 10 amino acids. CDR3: CSVGGGVAFF. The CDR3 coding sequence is TGCAGCGTCGGGGGAGGGGTAGCTTTCTTT.

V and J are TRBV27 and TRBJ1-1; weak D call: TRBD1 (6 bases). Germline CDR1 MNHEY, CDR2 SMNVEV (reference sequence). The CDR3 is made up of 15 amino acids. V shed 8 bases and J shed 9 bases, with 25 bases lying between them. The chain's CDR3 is CASRGPTVNPFKAFF. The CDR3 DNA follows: TGTGCCAGCCGGGGGCCGACAGTTAATCCATTTAAAGCTTTCTTT.

CDR3 sequence (DNA): TGCGCCAGCAGCCGAGACAGACCTTACGAGCAGTACTTC. It yields the protein CASSRDRPYEQYF. V usage is TRBV5-1 and J usage is TRBJ2-7; weak D call: TRBD1 (5 bases). The CDR3 totals 13 residues. CDR1 and CDR2 (germline): SGHRS, YFSETQ. V was cut by 4 bases and J by 4 bases, with 12 bases left in between.